The clone carrying this T cell receptor (beta chain) appeared many times. The data are from a study of Graves' ophthalmopathy and Graves' hyperthyroidism. The CDR3 covers 14 residues. V was pared by 6 bases and J by 4 bases, with 8 bases of the junction left unmatched. Amplified material comprised TCR beta CDR3 regions derived from RNA transcripts. First-round RT-PCR with HTBI primers preceded a second-round multiplex PCR. Via MiXCR, TCRdb re-called the multiplex PCR reads, giving one row per CDR3 protein. The table shows under 200,000 distinct CDR3 sequences, with more than 30% occurring only once. This receptor was identified in a woman aged 40 to 50 with Graves' ophthalmopathy. The sequenced sample consisted of peripheral blood. The genes are TRBV12-3 or TRBV12-4 and TRBJ1-2; 7 nucleotides align to TRBD1. The CDR3 bases are TGTGCCAGCAGCCTCCCTGGACAGGCCTATGGCTACACCTTC. Translating gives CASSLPGQAYGYTF.